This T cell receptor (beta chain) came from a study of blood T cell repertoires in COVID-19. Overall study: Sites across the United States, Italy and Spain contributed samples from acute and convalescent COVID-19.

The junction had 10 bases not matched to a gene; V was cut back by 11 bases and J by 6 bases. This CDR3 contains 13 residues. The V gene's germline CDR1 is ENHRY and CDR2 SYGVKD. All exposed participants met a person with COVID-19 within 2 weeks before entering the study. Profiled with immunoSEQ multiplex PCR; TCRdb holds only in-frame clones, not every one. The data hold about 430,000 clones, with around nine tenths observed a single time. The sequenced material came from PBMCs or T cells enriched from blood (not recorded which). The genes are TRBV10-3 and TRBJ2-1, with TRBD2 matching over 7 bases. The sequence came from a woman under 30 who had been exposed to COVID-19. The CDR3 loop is CAARLALVNEQFF. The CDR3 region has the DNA TGTGCCGCTCGACTAGCTCTCGTCAATGAGCAGTTCTTC.